Listed below are T cell receptor beta chains from one sample, sequenced in a study of human thymus T cells. Assay used: immunoSEQ multiplex PCR; TCRdb lists only in-frame clones, some missing. The sample includes about 60,000 clones, around 94% of them seen just once. The specimen was blood. Every receptor here comes from a boy younger than two with a congenital heart defect but otherwise immunologically healthy. Both conserved end residues are part of each CDR3. Each record gives: V gene, clone size, D gene, J gene, CDR3 DNA, CDR3 protein. D genes are given only for firm matches. The size entry is marked missing in some rows and otherwise reads once, few, many or a size class.

TRBV15	.	.	TRBJ2-5	TGTGCCACCAGCAGACCGACGGGGTACTACCAAGAGACCCAGTACTTC	CATSRPTGYYQETQYF
TRBV19	.	TRBD1	TRBJ1-1	TGTGCCAGTAGCGACGACAGGGGTTGGGTGAACACTGAAGCTTTCTTT	CASSDDRGWVNTEAFF
TRBV7-2	.	TRBD1	TRBJ1-2	TGTGCCAGCAGCCAAATATGGGCCCCTGGGACAGATGGCTACACCTTC	CASSQIWAPGTDGYTF
TRBV12-5	.	.	TRBJ1-6	TGTGCTAGTGGTTTCGGGGGCGCAGGCTCCTATAATTCACCCCTCCACTTT	CASGFGGAGSYNSPLHF
TRBV2	.	.	TRBJ2-2	TGTGCCAGCAGTGCCCGCCCCTTAGGGGAGCTGTTTTTT	CASSARPLGELFF
TRBV11-2	.	.	TRBJ2-1	TGTGCCAGCAGCTTAGCGGGGAATGAGCAGTTCTTC	CASSLAGNEQFF
TRBV11-2	.	TRBD1	TRBJ1-4	TGTGCCAGCAGCTTAAGCGGGACAGGGAATGAAAAACTGTTTTTT	CASSLSGTGNEKLFF
TRBV4-3	.	TRBD1	TRBJ1-2	TGCGCCAGCAGCCACGACAGGGCCAACTATGGCTACACCTTC	CASSHDRANYGYTF
TRBV11-3	.	TRBD2	TRBJ2-2	TGTGCCAGCAGCTCCGGGACTAGCGTATTGAACACCGGGGAGCTGTTTTTT	CASSSGTSVLNTGELFF
TRBV29-1	.	.	TRBJ2-5	TGCAGCGTTGTTCCGGGACAAGAGACCCAGTACTTC	CSVVPGQETQYF
TRBV9	.	.	TRBJ2-3	TGTGCCAGCAGCGTAGCTCCCACAGATACGCAGTATTTT	CASSVAPTDTQYF
TRBV28	.	.	TRBJ2-7	TGTGCCAGCAGCCATCCAACAGGGATCGAGCAGTACTTC	CASSHPTGIEQYF
TRBV5-1	.	TRBD2	TRBJ2-3	TGCGCCAGCAGCGCGGGACTAGCGGGAGCAGATACGCAGTATTTT	CASSAGLAGADTQYF
TRBV29-1	.	TRBD2	TRBJ2-7	TGCAGCGTCGTGGGACTAGCAAACGGGGGAGTCTACGAGCAGTACTTC	CSVVGLANGGVYEQYF
TRBV7-9	once	.	TRBJ2-1	TGTGCCAGCAGCTTAGTGTGGGAGGCCTACAATGAGCAGTTCTTC	CASSLVWEAYNEQFF
TRBV30	.	.	TRBJ1-2	TGTGCCTGGAGTGTGGGGGTAGGCTACACCTTC	CAWSVGVGYTF
TRBV27	.	TRBD1	TRBJ1-2	TGTGCCAGCAGTTTATGGGCAGGGGGCGTTCCTAACTATGGCTACACCTTC	CASSLWAGGVPNYGYTF
TRBV7-7	.	.	TRBJ2-3	TGTGCCAGCAGCTTAGGTCGGGGCGGCACAGATACGCAGTATTTT	CASSLGRGGTDTQYF
TRBV18	.	.	TRBJ2-7	TGTGCCAGCTCACCCGGGGACGGGCCCTACGAGCAGTACTTC	CASSPGDGPYEQYF
TRBV7-6	.	TRBD1	TRBJ2-7	TGTGCCAGCAGCTTGACAGGGGGCGAGCAGTACTTC	CASSLTGGEQYF
TRBV10-1	few	.	TRBJ2-2	TGCGCCAGCAGTGCCCGGACAGGGAGGGACACCGGGGAGCTGTTTTTT	CASSARTGRDTGELFF
TRBV11-2	once	.	TRBJ2-2	TGTGCCAGCAGCTTAGATCAGTTCAGGGGACCCGGGGAGCTGTTTTTT	CASSLDQFRGPGELFF
TRBV30	.	.	TRBJ2-2	TGTGCCTGGAGGGGGCGGGGTCGCCGGACCGGGGAGCTGTTTTTT	CAWRGRGRRTGELFF
TRBV5-1	.	TRBD2	TRBJ2-1	TGCGCCAGCCGGACCCTAGCGGGAGTCAACAATGAGCAGTTCTTC	CASRTLAGVNNEQFF
TRBV7-9	.	.	TRBJ2-7	TGTGCCAGCAGCTTAGGTTTTTCCCCCTACGAGCAGTACTTC	CASSLGFSPYEQYF
TRBV6-6	.	TRBD1	TRBJ2-2	TGTGCCAGCAGTTACACACAGGGGGCAAACACCGGGGAGCTGTTTTTT	CASSYTQGANTGELFF
TRBV7-2	.	TRBD1	TRBJ1-2	TGTGCCAGCAGCAGCCCTGGGACAGTCCATCGGATACCTTATGGCTACACCTTC	CASSSPGTVHRIPYGYTF
TRBV5-4	.	.	TRBJ2-5	TGTGCCAGCAGCTCACACAGATCCGAAGAGACCCAGTACTTC	CASSSHRSEETQYF
TRBV5-1	.	TRBD1	TRBJ1-1	TGCGCCAGCAGCCCAACCGGGACAGAAGAGAAAGCTTTCTTT	CASSPTGTEEKAFF
TRBV4-1	once	.	TRBJ2-4	TGCGCCAGCAGCCAAGATGGTATGGGGGGGCTGGACATTCAGTACTTC	CASSQDGMGGLDIQYF
TRBV5-8	once	TRBD2	TRBJ2-3	TGTGCCAGCAGCGCGGGACTAGCGGAGACAGATACGCAGTATTTT	CASSAGLAETDTQYF
TRBV27	.	TRBD2	TRBJ2-7	TGTGCCAGCAGTTTGGCCGGGACTAGCGGATCCTACGAGCAGTACTTC	CASSLAGTSGSYEQYF
TRBV10-3	once	.	TRBJ1-1	TGTGCCATCAGTGACGCTGACACTTACACTGAAGCTTTCTTT	CAISDADTYTEAFF
TRBV5-4	.	TRBD2	TRBJ2-7	TGTGCCAGCAGCTTCGGACTAGTGGCCTACGAGCAGTACTTC	CASSFGLVAYEQYF
TRBV9	.	TRBD2	TRBJ2-1	TGTGCCAGCAGCCATAAACTAGCGATTAGCTCCTACAATGAGCAGTTCTTC	CASSHKLAISSYNEQFF
TRBV2	.	TRBD2	TRBJ2-1	TGTGCCAGCAGTGTAGCGGGACGTTACAATGAGCAGTTCTTC	CASSVAGRYNEQFF
TRBV12-5	.	TRBD2	TRBJ2-1	TGTACCCCTAGCGGCAATGAGCAGTTCTTC	CTPSGNEQFF